This T cell receptor (beta chain) was identified in a study of blood T cell repertoires in COVID-19. Study-level information: Specimens from acute and convalescent COVID-19 originated in the United States, Italy and Spain.

Participants were placed into cohorts based on the clinical history they reported. The assay was immunoSEQ multiplex PCR, and TCRdb's table has in-frame clones only and misses some. There are nearly 350,000 clones in the sample; about 88% occur only once, and more than 1% lies in the top ten. This sequence was found in a woman aged 30 to 39 who had recovered from COVID-19. Specimen: PBMCs or T cells enriched from blood (not recorded which).

CDR3 residues: CASSLGGGEAFF. The CDR3 bases are TGTGCCAGCAGCTTAGGTGGAGGTGAAGCTTTCTTT. The rearrangement uses TRBV7-9 and TRBJ1-1; no definite D call. Between the trimmed V and J ends, which lost 1 base and 7 bases, there was a span of 7 bases. Germline CDR1 and CDR2: SEHNR and FQNEAQ (reference sequence). This CDR3 contains 12 residues.